The rows below give T cell receptor beta chains drawn from one sample of a study of blood T cell repertoires in COVID-19. Sequenced by immunoSEQ multiplex PCR; TCRdb stores in-frame clones only, minus some. The repertoire holds about 350,000 clones, with around 91% as singletons. The sequencing sample was made of peripheral blood. These receptors were taken from a woman between 18 and 30 years old who had recovered from COVID-19. The CDR3 runs from the conserved cysteine through the conserved F or W. The D gene is left open where the match is weak. Rows may omit the clone size; those that give it use once, few, many or a size class.

cdr3_length: 17
j_call: TRBJ2-2
clone_size: NA
d_call: TRBD2
v_call: TRBV9
cdr3_nt: TGTGCCAGCAGCGTAGCAAGTAACGGGGGGGACACCGGGGAGCTGTTTTTT
cdr3_aa: CASSVASNGGDTGELFF

cdr3_length: 13
j_call: TRBJ2-1
clone_size: NA
d_call: NA
v_call: TRBV6-2/TRBV6-3
cdr3_nt: TGTGCCAGCAGTTACCCAACTTCCCCTCGACAGTTCTTC
cdr3_aa: CASSYPTSPRQFF

cdr3_length: 16
j_call: TRBJ1-4
clone_size: NA
d_call: TRBD1
v_call: TRBV29-1
cdr3_nt: TGCAGCGTTGAAGGGGGACAGGGGGCAGCTAATGAAAAACTGTTTTTT
cdr3_aa: CSVEGGQGAANEKLFF

cdr3_length: 12
j_call: TRBJ1-2
clone_size: NA
d_call: NA
v_call: TRBV7-8
cdr3_nt: TGTGCCAGCAGCTTGACAGGCTATGGCTACACCTTC
cdr3_aa: CASSLTGYGYTF

cdr3_length: 14
j_call: TRBJ2-5
clone_size: NA
d_call: NA
v_call: TRBV7-2
cdr3_nt: TGTGCCAGCAGCTTAGCGGGACACGGAGAGACCCAGTACTTC
cdr3_aa: CASSLAGHGETQYF

cdr3_length: 16
j_call: TRBJ2-2
clone_size: NA
d_call: NA
v_call: TRBV14
cdr3_nt: TGTGCCAGCAGCCCCCTTGGCGGTGCGAACACCGGGGAGCTGTTTTTT
cdr3_aa: CASSPLGGANTGELFF

cdr3_length: 15
j_call: TRBJ2-3
clone_size: NA
d_call: TRBD2
v_call: TRBV19
cdr3_nt: TGTGCCAGTAGTAAACTAGCGGGAGTTTTAGATACGCAGTATTTT
cdr3_aa: CASSKLAGVLDTQYF

cdr3_length: 13
j_call: TRBJ2-2
clone_size: NA
d_call: NA
v_call: TRBV10-3
cdr3_nt: TGTGCCATCAACCAACTGGACACCGGGGAGCTGTTTTTT
cdr3_aa: CAINQLDTGELFF

cdr3_length: 16
j_call: TRBJ2-1
clone_size: NA
d_call: TRBD2
v_call: TRBV4-3
cdr3_nt: TGCGCCAGCAGCCAGGGCGCCCGGGAGGGCTTCTATGAGCAGTTCTTC
cdr3_aa: CASSQGAREGFYEQFF

cdr3_length: 14
j_call: TRBJ1-1
clone_size: NA
d_call: NA
v_call: TRBV6-5
cdr3_nt: TGTGCCAGCACCCTCAAACAGGGTACCACTGAAGCTTTCTTT
cdr3_aa: CASTLKQGTTEAFF

cdr3_length: 13
j_call: TRBJ2-5
clone_size: NA
d_call: NA
v_call: TRBV24-1
cdr3_nt: TGTGCCACCAAAGGACTTTCGGGGGAGACCCAGTACTTC
cdr3_aa: CATKGLSGETQYF

cdr3_length: 14
j_call: TRBJ1-1
clone_size: once
d_call: TRBD1
v_call: TRBV10-3
cdr3_nt: TGTGCCATCAGGCAGACAGGGGGCATCACTGAAGCTTTCTTT
cdr3_aa: CAIRQTGGITEAFF

cdr3_length: 14
j_call: TRBJ1-1
clone_size: once
d_call: NA
v_call: TRBV30
cdr3_nt: TGTGCCTGGAGCGACCCCTTACCGGGACAAAAAGCTTTCTTT
cdr3_aa: CAWSDPLPGQKAFF

cdr3_length: 14
j_call: TRBJ2-5
clone_size: NA
d_call: NA
v_call: TRBV21-1
cdr3_nt: TGTGCCAGCAGCCTCAAGGGGGAGCAAGAGACCCAGTACTTC
cdr3_aa: CASSLKGEQETQYF

cdr3_length: 19
j_call: TRBJ2-3
clone_size: NA
d_call: TRBD2
v_call: TRBV19
cdr3_nt: TGTGCCAGTAGTATCGGCCTAGCGGGGCTCCCTTTTAATCCAGATACGCAGTATTTT
cdr3_aa: CASSIGLAGLPFNPDTQYF

cdr3_length: 15
j_call: TRBJ1-4
clone_size: NA
d_call: NA
v_call: TRBV4-3
cdr3_nt: TGCGCCAGCAGCCAAGTCGGGACAACTAATGAAAAACTGTTTTTT
cdr3_aa: CASSQVGTTNEKLFF